The text below deals with one T cell receptor (beta chain). What it binds is not known. This sample is part of a study of cytomegalovirus exposure and HLA in healthy donors. For the study at large: Early released data comprised 80 million to 100 million unique TCRs from HLA-typed donors. Study-wide points: Whilst most TCR sequences proved rare, a subset of public TCRs occurred across many donors. Rates of TCR association differed by HLA locus in a later analysis, with DRB1 highest and HLA-C lowest.

In the PCR, 60 Vbeta and 13 Jbeta primers were used. The repertoire was sequenced with immunoSEQ multiplex PCR; TCRdb's copy has only in-frame clones and lacks some. This table holds 100,000 to 150,000 clones, about four fifths found once. Germline V CDR1 and CDR2: SQVTM, ANQGSEA. V gave up 7 bases and J gave up 7 bases; unmatched junction bases: 6. This CDR3 is built from 12 residues. The TCR comes from a woman in her forties in good health and CMV-seronegative. The sequencing input was PBMCs. The chain has TRBV29-1 and TRBJ2-1, with TRBD1 identical over 8 bases. The CDR3 is CSAVDRDNEQFF. CDR3 in DNA: TGCAGCGCCGTGGACAGGGATAATGAGCAGTTCTTC.